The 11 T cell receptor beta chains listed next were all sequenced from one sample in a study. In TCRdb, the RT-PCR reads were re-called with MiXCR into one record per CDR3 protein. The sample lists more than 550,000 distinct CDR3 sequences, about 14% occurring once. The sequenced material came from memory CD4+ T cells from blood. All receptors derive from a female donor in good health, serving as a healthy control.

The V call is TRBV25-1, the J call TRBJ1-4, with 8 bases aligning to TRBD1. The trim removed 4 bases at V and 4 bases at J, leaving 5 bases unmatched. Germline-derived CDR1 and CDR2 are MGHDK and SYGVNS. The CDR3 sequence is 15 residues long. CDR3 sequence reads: CASSAGGQGNEKLFF. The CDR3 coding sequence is TGTGCCAGCAGTGCCGGCGGACAGGGTAATGAAAAACTGTTTTTT.

In DNA form, the CDR3 reads TGTGCCAGCAGCCAAGAAGTTGTTGGGAATTATAACACTGAAGCTTTCTTT. As protein: CASSQEVVGNYNTEAFF. The J gene is TRBJ1-1, the V gene TRBV4-2, with D hard to call. From germline, CDR1 is LGHNA and CDR2 YNFKEQ. The CDR3 has 17 residues. V shed 0 bases and J shed 2 bases, with 16 bases lying between them.

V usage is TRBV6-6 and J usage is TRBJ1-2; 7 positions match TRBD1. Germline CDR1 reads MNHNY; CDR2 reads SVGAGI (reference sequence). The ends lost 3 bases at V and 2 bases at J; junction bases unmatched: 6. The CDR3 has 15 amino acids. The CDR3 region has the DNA TGTGCCAGCAGTTATAACAGGGGAACAAACTATGGCTACACCTTC. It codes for CASSYNRGTNYGYTF.

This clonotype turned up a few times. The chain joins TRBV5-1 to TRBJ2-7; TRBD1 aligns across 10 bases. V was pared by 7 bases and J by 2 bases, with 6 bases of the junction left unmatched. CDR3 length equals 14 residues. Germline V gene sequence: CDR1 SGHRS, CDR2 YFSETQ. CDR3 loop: CASAPGQGTYEQYF. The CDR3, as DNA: TGCGCCAGCGCCCCGGGACAGGGGACCTACGAGCAGTACTTC.

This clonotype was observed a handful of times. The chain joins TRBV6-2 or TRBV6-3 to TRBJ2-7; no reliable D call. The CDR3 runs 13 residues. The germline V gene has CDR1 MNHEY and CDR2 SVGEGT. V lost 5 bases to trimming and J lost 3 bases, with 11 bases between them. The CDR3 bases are TGTGCCAGCAGTAGAAGCCCGTTCTACGAGCAGTACTTC. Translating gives CASSRSPFYEQYF.

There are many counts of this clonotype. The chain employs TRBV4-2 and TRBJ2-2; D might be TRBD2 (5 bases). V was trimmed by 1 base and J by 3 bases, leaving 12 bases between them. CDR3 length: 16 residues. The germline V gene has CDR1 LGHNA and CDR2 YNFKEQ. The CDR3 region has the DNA TGTGCCAGCAGCCAAGCTGCGGGTGGAGACACCGGGGAGCTGTTTTTT. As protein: CASSQAAGGDTGELFF.

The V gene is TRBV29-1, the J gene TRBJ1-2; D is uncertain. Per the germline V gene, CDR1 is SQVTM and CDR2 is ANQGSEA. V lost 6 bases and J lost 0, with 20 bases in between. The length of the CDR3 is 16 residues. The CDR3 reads CSVALPPGKPNYGYTF. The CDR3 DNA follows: TGCAGCGTCGCCCTCCCCCCGGGAAAACCTAACTATGGCTACACCTTC.

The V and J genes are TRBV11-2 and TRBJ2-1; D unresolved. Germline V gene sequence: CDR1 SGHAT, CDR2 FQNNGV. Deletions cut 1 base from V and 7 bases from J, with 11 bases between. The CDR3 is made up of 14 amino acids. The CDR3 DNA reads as TGTGCCAGCAGCTTAGCCGGGTTGAGGAATGAGCAGTTCTTC. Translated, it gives CASSLAGLRNEQFF. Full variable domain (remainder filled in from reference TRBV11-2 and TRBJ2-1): EAGVAQSPRYKIIEKRQSVAFWCNPISGHATLYWYQQILGQGPKLLIQFQNNGVVDDSQLPKDRFSAERLKGVDSTLKIQPAKLEDSAVYLCASSLAGLRNEQFFGPGTRLTVL.

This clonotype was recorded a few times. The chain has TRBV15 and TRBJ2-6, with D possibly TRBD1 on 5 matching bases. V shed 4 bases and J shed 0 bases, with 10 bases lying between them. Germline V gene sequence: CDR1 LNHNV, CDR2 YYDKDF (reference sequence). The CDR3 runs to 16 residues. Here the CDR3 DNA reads TGTGCCACCAGCAACGCCAGGGTCTCTGGGGCCAACGTCCTGACTTTC. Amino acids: CATSNARVSGANVLTF.

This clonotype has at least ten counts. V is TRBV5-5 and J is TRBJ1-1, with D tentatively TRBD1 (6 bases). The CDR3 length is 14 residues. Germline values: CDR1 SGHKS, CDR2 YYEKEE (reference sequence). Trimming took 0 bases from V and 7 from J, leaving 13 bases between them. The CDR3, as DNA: TGTGCCAGCAGCTTGGTGAGGGGACATGGTGAAGCTTTCTTT. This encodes CASSLVRGHGEAFF.

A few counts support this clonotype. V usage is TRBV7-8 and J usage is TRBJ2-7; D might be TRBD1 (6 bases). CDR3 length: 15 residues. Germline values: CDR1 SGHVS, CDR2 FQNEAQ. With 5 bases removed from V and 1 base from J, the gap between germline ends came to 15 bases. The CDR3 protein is CASSPQGSGSYEQYF. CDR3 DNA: TGTGCCAGCAGCCCCCAGGGGTCAGGATCCTACGAGCAGTACTTC.